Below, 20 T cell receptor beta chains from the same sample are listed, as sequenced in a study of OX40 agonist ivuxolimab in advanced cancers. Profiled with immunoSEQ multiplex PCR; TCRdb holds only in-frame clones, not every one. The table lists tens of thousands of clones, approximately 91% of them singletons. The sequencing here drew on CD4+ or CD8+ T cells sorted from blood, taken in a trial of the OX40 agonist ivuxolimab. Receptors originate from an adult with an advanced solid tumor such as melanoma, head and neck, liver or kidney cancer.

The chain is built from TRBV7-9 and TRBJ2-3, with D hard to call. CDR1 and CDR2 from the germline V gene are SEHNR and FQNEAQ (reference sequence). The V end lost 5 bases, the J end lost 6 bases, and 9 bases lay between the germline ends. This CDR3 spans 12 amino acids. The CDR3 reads CASSTNRDTQYF. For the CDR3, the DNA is TGTGCCAGCAGCACAAACCGGGATACGCAGTATTTT.

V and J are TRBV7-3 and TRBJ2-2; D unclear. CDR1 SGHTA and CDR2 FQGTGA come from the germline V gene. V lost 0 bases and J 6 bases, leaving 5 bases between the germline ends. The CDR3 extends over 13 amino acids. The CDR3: CASSLTTAGELFF. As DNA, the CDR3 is TGTGCCAGCAGCTTAACAACGGCCGGGGAGCTGTTTTTT.

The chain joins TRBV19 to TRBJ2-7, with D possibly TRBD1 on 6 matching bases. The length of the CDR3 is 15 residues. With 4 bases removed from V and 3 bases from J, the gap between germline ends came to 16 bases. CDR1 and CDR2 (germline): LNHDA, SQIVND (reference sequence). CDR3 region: CASSNPRRTDYEQYF. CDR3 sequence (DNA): TGTGCCAGTAGTAACCCCCGCCGGACAGACTACGAGCAGTACTTC. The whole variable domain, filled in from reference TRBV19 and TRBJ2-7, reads DGGITQSPKYLFRKEGQNVTLSCEQNLNHDAMYWYRQDPGQGLRLIYYSQIVNDFQKGDIAEGYSVSREKKESFPLTVTSAQKNPTAFYLCASSNPRRTDYEQYFGPGTRLTVT.

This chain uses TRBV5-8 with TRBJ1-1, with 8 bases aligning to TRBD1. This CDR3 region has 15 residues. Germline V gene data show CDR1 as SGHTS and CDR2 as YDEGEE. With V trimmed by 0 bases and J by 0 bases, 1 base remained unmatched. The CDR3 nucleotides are TGTGCCAGCAGCTTGGGACAGGGGTTGAACACTGAAGCTTTCTTT. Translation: CASSLGQGLNTEAFF.

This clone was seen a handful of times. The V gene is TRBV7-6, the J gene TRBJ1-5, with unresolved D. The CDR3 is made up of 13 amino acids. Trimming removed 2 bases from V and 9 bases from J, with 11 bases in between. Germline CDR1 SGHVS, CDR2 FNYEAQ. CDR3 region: CASSLHSGWPQHF. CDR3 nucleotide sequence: TGTGCCAGCAGCTTACATTCGGGGTGGCCCCAGCATTTT.

The CDR3 sequence: CASSSTFYGYTF. The CDR3 DNA sequence: TGTGCCAGCAGTTCGACATTCTATGGCTACACCTTC. V usage is TRBV6-5 and J usage is TRBJ1-2; D gene unclear. There are 12 residues in the CDR3. Looked up from germline, CDR1 is MNHEY and CDR2 is SVGAGI. The V end lost 4 bases, the J end lost 4 bases, and 7 bases lay between the germline ends.

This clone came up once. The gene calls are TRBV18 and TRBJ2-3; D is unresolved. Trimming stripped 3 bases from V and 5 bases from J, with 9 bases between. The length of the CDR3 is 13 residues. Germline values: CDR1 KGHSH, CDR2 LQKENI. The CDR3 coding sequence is TGTGCCAGCTCACCTCAGACGGGAGATACGCAGTATTTT. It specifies CASSPQTGDTQYF. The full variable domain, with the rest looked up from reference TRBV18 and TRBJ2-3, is NAGVMQNPRHLVRRRGQEARLRCSPMKGHSHVYWYRQLPEEGLKFMVYLQKENIIDESGMPKERFSAEFPKEGPSILRIQQVVRGDSAAYFCASSPQTGDTQYFGPGTRLTVL.

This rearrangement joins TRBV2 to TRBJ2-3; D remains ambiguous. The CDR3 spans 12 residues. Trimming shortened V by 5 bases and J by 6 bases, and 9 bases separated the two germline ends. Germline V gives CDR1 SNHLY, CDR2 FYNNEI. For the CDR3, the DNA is TGTGCCAGCAGTCCTTTGGGGGATACGCAGTATTTT. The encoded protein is CASSPLGDTQYF.

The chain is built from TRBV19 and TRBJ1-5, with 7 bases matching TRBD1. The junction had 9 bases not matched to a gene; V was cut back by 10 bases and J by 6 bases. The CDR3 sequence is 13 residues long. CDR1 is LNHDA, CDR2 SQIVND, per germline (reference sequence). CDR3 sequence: CATIDREGQPQHF. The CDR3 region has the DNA TGTGCCACCATAGACAGGGAGGGTCAGCCCCAGCATTTT.

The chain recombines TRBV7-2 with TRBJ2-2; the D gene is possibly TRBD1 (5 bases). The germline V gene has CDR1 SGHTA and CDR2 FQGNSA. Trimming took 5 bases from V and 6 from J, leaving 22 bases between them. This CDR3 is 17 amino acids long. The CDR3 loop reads CASSQTYAAGLPGELFF. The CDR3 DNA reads TGTGCCAGCAGCCAAACTTATGCGGCAGGGCTCCCCGGGGAGCTGTTTTTT.

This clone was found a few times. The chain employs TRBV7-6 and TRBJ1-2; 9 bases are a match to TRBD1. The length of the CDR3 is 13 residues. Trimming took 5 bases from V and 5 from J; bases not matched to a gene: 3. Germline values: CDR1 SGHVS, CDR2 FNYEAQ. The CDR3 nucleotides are TGTGCCAGCAGCCTCGGACAGGGGTATGGCTACACCTTC. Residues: CASSLGQGYGYTF.

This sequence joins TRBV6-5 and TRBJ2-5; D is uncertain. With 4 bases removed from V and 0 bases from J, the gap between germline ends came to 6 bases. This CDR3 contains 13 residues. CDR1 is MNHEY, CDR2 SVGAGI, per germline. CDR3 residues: CASSLSYQETQYF. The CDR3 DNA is TGTGCCAGCAGTTTATCGTACCAAGAGACCCAGTACTTC.

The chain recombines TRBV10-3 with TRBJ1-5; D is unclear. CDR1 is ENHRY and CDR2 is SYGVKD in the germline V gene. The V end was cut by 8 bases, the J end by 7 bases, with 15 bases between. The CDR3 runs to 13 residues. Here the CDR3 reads CAIGGSRTQPQHF. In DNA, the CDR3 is TGTGCCATCGGAGGGAGCCGAACACAGCCCCAGCATTTT.

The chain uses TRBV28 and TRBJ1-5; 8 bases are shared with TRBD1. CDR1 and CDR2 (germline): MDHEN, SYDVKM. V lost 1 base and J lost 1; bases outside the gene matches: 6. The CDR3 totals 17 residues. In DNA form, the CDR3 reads TGTGCCAGCAGTTTATACGGACAGGGATGGAGCAATCAGCCCCAGCATTTT. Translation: CASSLYGQGWSNQPQHF. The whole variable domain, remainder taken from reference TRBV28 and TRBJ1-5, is DVKVTQSSRYLVKRTGEKVFLECVQDMDHENMFWYRQDPGLGLRLIYFSYDVKMKEKGDIPEGYSVSREKKERFSLILESASTNQTSMYLCASSLYGQGWSNQPQHFGDGTRLSIL.

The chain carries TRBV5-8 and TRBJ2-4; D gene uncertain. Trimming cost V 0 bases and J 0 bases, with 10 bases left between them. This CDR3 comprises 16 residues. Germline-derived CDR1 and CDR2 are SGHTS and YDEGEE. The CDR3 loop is CASSLEGLGAKNIQYF. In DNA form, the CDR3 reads TGTGCCAGCAGCTTGGAAGGGCTGGGAGCCAAAAACATTCAGTACTTC.

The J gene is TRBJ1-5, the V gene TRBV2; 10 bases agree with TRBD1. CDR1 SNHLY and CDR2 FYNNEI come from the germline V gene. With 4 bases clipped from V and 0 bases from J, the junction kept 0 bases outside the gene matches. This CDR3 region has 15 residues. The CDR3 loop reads CASSGQGASNQPQHF. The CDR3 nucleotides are TGTGCCAGCAGTGGACAGGGGGCTAGCAATCAGCCCCAGCATTTT. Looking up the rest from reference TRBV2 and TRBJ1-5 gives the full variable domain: EPEVTQTPSHQVTQMGQEVILRCVPISNHLYFYWYRQILGQKVEFLVSFYNNEISEKSEIFDDQFSVERPDGSNFTLKIRSTKLEDSAMYFCASSGQGASNQPQHFGDGTRLSIL.

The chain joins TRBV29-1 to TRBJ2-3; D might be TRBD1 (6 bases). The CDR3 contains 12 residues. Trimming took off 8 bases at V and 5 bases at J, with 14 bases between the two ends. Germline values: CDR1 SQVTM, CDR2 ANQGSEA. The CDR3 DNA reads TGCAGCACCCAGGGGCTTAGAGATACGCAGTATTTT. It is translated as CSTQGLRDTQYF.

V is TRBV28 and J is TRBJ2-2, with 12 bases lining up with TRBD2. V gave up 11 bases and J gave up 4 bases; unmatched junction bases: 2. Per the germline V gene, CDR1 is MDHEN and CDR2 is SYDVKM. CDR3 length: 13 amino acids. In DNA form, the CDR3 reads TGTGCCGGGGGACTAGCGGGCACCGGGGAGCTGTTTTTT. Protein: CAGGLAGTGELFF. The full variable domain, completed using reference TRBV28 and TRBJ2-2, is DVKVTQSSRYLVKRTGEKVFLECVQDMDHENMFWYRQDPGLGLRLIYFSYDVKMKEKGDIPEGYSVSREKKERFSLILESASTNQTSMYLCAGGLAGTGELFFGEGSRLTVL.

CDR3 DNA sequence: TGTGCCAGCAGGGGGGAGGGGTACGAGCAGTACTTC. It yields the protein CASRGEGYEQYF. This sequence joins TRBV2 and TRBJ2-7; 7 nucleotides align to TRBD2. In germline, CDR1 is SNHLY, CDR2 FYNNEI. This CDR3 has 12 amino acids. The V gene end was trimmed by 6 bases and the J gene end by 4 bases; junction bases not matched to a gene: 3.

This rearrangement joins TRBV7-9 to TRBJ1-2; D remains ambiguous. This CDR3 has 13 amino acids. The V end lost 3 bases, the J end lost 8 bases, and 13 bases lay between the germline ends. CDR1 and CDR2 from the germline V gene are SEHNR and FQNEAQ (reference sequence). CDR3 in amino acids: CASSFDSRSGYTF. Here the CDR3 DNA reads TGTGCCAGCAGCTTCGACTCGAGAAGCGGCTACACCTTC.